This TCR beta chain was sequenced in a study of T cells in Graves' hyperthyroidism and ophthalmopathy. The hyperthyroidism patients had all been newly diagnosed, and their disease duration was under 2 months. Their ages ranged from 18 to 65 years. RNA transcripts served as the template for amplifying TCR beta CDR3 regions. First-round RT-PCR of the TCR CDR3 relied on the HTBI primer set. TCRdb ran MiXCR on the multiplex PCR reads and lists one entry per CDR3 protein. The sample holds around 520,000 distinct CDR3 sequences; around 15% are singletons and the top ten take less than 20%. This clonotype was recorded many times. Its antigen is unidentified. Study-level results: For ophthalmopathy, model prediction preceded onset by a median 6.5 months.

The CDR3 length is 14 residues. Germline V gives CDR1 ENHRY, CDR2 SYGVKD. Trimming cost V 6 bases and J 6 bases; bases outside gene matches: 10. The TCR originated in a woman aged 18-29 years with Graves' hyperthyroidism. The material sequenced was blood. The chain carries TRBV10-3 and TRBJ1-2, with TRBD1 identical over 7 bases. CDR3 in DNA: TGTGCCATCAGCCGTCAGGGGGAGTCGGATGGCTACACCTTC. Amino acids: CAISRQGESDGYTF.